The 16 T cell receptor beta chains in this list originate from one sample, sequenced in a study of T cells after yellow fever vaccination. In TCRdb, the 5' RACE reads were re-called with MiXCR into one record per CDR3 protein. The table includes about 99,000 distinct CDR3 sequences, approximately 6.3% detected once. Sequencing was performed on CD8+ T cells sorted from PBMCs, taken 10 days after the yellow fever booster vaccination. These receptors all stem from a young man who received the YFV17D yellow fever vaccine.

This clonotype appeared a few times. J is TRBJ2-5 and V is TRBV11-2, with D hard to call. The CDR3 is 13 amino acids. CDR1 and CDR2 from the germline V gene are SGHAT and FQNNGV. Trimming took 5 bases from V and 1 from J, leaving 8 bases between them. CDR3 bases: TGTGCCAGCAGCCCGCCTAGCCAAGAGACCCAGTACTTC. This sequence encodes CASSPPSQETQYF.

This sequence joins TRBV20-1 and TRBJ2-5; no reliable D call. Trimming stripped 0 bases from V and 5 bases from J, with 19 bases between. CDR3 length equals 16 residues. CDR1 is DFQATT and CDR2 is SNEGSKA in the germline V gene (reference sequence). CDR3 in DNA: TGCAGTGCTAGAGATAGGAACAATACCCCGAGGGAGACCCAGTACTTC. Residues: CSARDRNNTPRETQYF.

CDR3 residues: CASSLTGTSPYEQYV. The CDR3 DNA reads TGTGCCAGCAGCCTCACCGGGACTAGTCCCTACGAGCAGTACGTC. V gene TRBV7-9 combines with J gene TRBJ2-7; 8 bases agree with TRBD2. Germline V gene lookup returns CDR1 SEHNR and CDR2 FQNEAQ (reference sequence). The CDR3 length is 15 residues. With 5 bases clipped from V and 2 bases from J, the junction kept 8 bases outside the gene matches.

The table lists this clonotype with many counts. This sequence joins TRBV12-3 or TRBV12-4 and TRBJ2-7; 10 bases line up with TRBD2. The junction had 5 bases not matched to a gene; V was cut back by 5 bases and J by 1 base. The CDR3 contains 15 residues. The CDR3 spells CASSTRTSGSYEQYF. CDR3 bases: TGTGCCAGCAGTACGAGGACTAGCGGATCCTACGAGCAGTACTTC.

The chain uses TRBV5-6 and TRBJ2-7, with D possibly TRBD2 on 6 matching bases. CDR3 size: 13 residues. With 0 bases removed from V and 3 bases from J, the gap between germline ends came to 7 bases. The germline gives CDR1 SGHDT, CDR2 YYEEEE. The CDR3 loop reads CASSLGLDYEQYV. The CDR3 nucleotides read TGTGCCAGCAGCTTGGGACTAGACTACGAGCAGTACGTC.

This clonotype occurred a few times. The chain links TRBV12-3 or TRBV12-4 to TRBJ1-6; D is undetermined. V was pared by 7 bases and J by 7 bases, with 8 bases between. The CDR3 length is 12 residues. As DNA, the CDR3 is TGTGCCAGCATGGCAGTCAATTCACCCCTCCACTTT. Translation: CASMAVNSPLHF.

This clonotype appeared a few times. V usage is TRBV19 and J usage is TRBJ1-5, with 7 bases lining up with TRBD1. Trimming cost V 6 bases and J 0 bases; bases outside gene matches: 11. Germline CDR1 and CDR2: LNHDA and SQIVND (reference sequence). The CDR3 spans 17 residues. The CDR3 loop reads CASREGQLSHSNQPQHF. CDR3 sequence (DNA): TGTGCCAGTAGGGAGGGACAGCTCTCCCATAGCAATCAGCCCCAGCATTTT.

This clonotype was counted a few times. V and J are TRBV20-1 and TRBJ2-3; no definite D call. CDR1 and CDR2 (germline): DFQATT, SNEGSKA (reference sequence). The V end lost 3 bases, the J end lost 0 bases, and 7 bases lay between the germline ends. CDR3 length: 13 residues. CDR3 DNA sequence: TGCAGTGCTAGGCTGGGGAGCACAGATACGCAGTATTTT. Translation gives CSARLGSTDTQYF.

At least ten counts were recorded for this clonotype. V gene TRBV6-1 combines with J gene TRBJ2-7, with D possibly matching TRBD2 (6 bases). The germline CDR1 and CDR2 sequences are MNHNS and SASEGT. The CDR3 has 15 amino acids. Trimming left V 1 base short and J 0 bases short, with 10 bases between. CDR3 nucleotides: TGTGCCAGCAGTGAAGGGGACTCGAGCTCCTACGAGCAGTACTTC. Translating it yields CASSEGDSSSYEQYF.

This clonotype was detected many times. This CDR3 reads CASSYAPGQGKDEQFF. Written as DNA, the CDR3 is TGTGCCAGCAGTTACGCCCCGGGACAGGGTAAGGATGAGCAGTTCTTC. The rearrangement links TRBV6-5 to TRBJ2-1; 9 bases are a match to TRBD1. The CDR3 consists of 16 residues. CDR1 is MNHEY, CDR2 SVGAGI, per germline. J gave up 8 bases and V 2 bases, and 10 bases lay outside the gene matches.

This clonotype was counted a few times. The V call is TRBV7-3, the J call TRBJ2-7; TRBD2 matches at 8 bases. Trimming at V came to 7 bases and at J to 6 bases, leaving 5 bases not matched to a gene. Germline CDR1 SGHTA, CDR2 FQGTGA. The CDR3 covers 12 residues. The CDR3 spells CASTSGSVEQYF. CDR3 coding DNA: TGTGCCAGCACTAGCGGGTCTGTCGAGCAGTACTTC.

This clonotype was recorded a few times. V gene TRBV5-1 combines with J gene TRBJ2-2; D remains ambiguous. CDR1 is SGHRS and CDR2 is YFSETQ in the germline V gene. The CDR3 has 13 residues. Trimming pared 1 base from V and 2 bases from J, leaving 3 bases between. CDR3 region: CASSLINTGELFF. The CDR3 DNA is TGCGCCAGCAGCTTGATAAACACCGGGGAGCTGTTTTTT.

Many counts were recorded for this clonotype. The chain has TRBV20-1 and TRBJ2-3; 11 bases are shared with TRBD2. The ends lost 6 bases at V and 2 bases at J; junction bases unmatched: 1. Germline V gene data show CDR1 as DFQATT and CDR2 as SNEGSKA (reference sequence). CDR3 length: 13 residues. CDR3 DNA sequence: TGCAGTGCGACTAGCGGGGCCACAGATACGCAGTATTTT. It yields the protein CSATSGATDTQYF.

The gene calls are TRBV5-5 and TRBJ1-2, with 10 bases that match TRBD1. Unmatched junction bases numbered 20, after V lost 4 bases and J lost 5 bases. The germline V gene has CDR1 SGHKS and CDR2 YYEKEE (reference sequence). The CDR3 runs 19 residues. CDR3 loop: CASSGDRGESTPWVYGYTF. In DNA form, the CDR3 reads TGTGCCAGCAGCGGGGACAGGGGCGAAAGTACTCCCTGGGTATATGGCTACACCTTC.

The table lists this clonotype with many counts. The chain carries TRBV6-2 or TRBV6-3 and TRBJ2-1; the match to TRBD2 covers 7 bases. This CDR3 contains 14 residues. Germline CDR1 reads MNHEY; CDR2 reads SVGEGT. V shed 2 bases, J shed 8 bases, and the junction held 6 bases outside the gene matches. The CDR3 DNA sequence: TGTGCCAGCAGTTACGGGCTAGCGGCGGATGAGCAGTTCTTC. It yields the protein CASSYGLAADEQFF.

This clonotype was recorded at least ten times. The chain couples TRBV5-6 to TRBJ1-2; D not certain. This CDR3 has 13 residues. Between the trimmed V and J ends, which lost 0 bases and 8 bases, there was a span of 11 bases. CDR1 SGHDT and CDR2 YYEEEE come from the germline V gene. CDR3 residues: CASSLVPDGGYTF. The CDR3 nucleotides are TGTGCCAGCAGCTTGGTCCCGGACGGCGGCTACACCTTC. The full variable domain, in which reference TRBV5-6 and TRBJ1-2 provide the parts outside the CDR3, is DAGVTQSPTHLIKTRGQQVTLRCSPKSGHDTVSWYQQALGQGPQFIFQYYEEEERQRGNFPDRFSGHQFPNYSSELNVNALLLGDSALYLCASSLVPDGGYTFGSGTRLTVV.